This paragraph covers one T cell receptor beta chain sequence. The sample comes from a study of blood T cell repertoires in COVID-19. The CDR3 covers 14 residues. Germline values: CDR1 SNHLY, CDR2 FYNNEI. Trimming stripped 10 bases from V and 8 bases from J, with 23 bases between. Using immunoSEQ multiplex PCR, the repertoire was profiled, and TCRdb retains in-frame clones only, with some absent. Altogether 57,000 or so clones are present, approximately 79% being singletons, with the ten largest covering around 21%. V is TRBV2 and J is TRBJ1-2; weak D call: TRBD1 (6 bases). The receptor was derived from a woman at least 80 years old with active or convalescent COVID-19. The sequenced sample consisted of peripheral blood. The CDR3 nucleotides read TGTGCCATCACCGGGCCCAGGGGAGTTGGGGGCTACACCTTC. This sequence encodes CAITGPRGVGGYTF. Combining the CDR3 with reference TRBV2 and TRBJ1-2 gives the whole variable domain EPEVTQTPSHQVTQMGQEVILRCVPISNHLYFYWYRQILGQKVEFLVSFYNNEISEKSEIFDDQFSVERPDGSNFTLKIRSTKLEDSAMYFCAITGPRGVGGYTFGSGTRLTVV.